The next 27 T cell receptor beta chains were all read from a single sample in a study of T cells after yellow fever vaccination. TCRdb ran MiXCR on the 5' RACE reads and lists one entry per CDR3 protein. The sample consists of approximately 300,000 distinct CDR3 sequences, around 7% of them appearing once. This sample comprised PBMCs, obtained roughly 46 days after the first yellow fever vaccination. These receptor sequences come from a man aged 18 to 30 who received the YFV17D yellow fever vaccine.

The chain carries TRBV20-1 and TRBJ1-5; 7 nucleotides match TRBD1. Germline V gene sequence: CDR1 DFQATT, CDR2 SNEGSKA (reference sequence). Trimming took 7 bases from V and 0 from J; bases not matched to a gene: 3. CDR3 length equals 13 residues. In DNA form, the CDR3 reads TGCAGTGGACAGGGAGATAGCAATCAGCCCCAGCATTTT. Translation gives CSGQGDSNQPQHF.

This clonotype was counted many times. This chain links TRBV12-5 with TRBJ1-1, with a possible D match to TRBD1 (6 bases). From germline, CDR1 is LGHNT and CDR2 FRNRAP. V was cut by 1 base and J by 4 bases, with 10 bases left in between. This CDR3 comprises 14 residues. The CDR3 DNA follows: TGTGCTAGTGGTTTGGGAACAGGGATCACTGAAGCTTTCTTT. Protein product: CASGLGTGITEAFF.

This clonotype has just a few counts. The rearrangement uses TRBV6-2 or TRBV6-3 and TRBJ2-7, with TRBD2 as a possible D gene (5 bases). This CDR3 is 11 amino acids long. Trimming stripped 7 bases from V and 6 bases from J, with 10 bases between. CDR1 MNHEY and CDR2 SVGEGT come from the germline V gene. The CDR3 region is CASTQAGEQYF. The CDR3 DNA is TGTGCCAGCACCCAGGCGGGCGAGCAGTACTTC.

This clonotype was seen a handful of times. The genes are TRBV7-9 and TRBJ1-1; weak D call: TRBD1 (6 bases). The CDR3 has 15 amino acids. Germline V lookup: CDR1 SEHNR, CDR2 FQNEAQ (reference sequence). V was shortened by 5 bases and J by 1 base, with 14 bases between the two germline ends. The CDR3 region has the DNA TGTGCCAGCAGCGTCAGAAAGGGGGGGAACACTGAAGCTTTCTTT. Translation gives CASSVRKGGNTEAFF.

This chain joins TRBV7-9 and TRBJ2-1, with TRBD2 matching over 14 bases. Germline trimming cut 3 bases from V and 4 bases from J; bases unmatched to any gene: 2. The germline V gene encodes CDR1 SEHNR and CDR2 FQNEAQ (reference sequence). The CDR3 extends over 16 amino acids. CDR3 bases: TGTGCCAGCAGCTTGACTAGCGGGGGGGCGTACAATGAGCAGTTCTTC. Residues: CASSLTSGGAYNEQFF.

V is TRBV12-3 or TRBV12-4 and J is TRBJ1-1; 7 nucleotides align to TRBD1. The J segment lost 4 bases and the V segment lost 3 bases, leaving 14 bases of the junction unmatched. The CDR3 contains 17 residues. DNA for the CDR3: TGTGCCAGCAGTTTTGTTTCAGGGGGTACAACCCTCACTGAAGCTTTCTTT. Protein product: CASSFVSGGTTLTEAFF.

This clonotype was seen more than once but under ten times. The V call is TRBV7-2, the J call TRBJ2-7, with D unresolved. The CDR3 contains 13 residues. Germline CDR1 and CDR2: SGHTA and FQGNSA. V lost 1 base and J lost 4, with 8 bases in between. The CDR3 protein is CASSLGAHYEQYF. CDR3 DNA: TGTGCCAGCAGCTTAGGGGCCCATTACGAGCAGTACTTC.

Many counts were recorded for this clonotype. This rearrangement joins TRBV7-2 to TRBJ2-3; the D gene could be TRBD1 or TRBD2 (6 bases each). CDR3 size: 14 residues. V was pared by 8 bases and J by 5 bases, with 17 bases between. Germline V CDR1 and CDR2: SGHTA, FQGNSA. The CDR3, as DNA: TGTGCCAGCGTCAATTCGGGGGCAAAAGATACGCAGTATTTT. It yields the protein CASVNSGAKDTQYF.

This clonotype has ten or more counts. This sequence joins TRBV6-2 or TRBV6-3 and TRBJ2-7; 10 bases map to TRBD1. CDR3 length: 15 residues. CDR1 MNHEY and CDR2 SVGEGT come from the germline V gene. Germline trimming cut 4 bases from V and 1 base from J; bases unmatched to any gene: 4. This CDR3 is CASSSWDRGSYEQYV. The CDR3, as DNA: TGTGCCAGCAGTTCCTGGGACAGGGGTTCCTACGAGCAGTACGTC.

V and J are TRBV29-1 and TRBJ2-2; TRBD1 agrees at 7 bases. Per germline, CDR1 SQVTM and CDR2 ANQGSEA. J was trimmed by 6 bases and V by 7 bases; bases with no gene match: 2. This CDR3 is 11 amino acids long. This chain's CDR3 is CSAGTAGELFF. Written as DNA, the CDR3 is TGCAGCGCTGGGACAGCCGGGGAGCTGTTTTTT.

V gene TRBV4-2 combines with J gene TRBJ1-6, with 7 bases fitting TRBD1. Germline-derived CDR1 and CDR2 are LGHNA and YNFKEQ. The CDR3 consists of 16 residues. Losses at the gene ends were 5 bases for V and 5 bases for J; bases not matched to a gene: 9. Written as DNA, the CDR3 is TGTGCCAGCAGCTTCGACCCGACAGGGAATAATTCACCCCTCCACTTT. Amino acid sequence: CASSFDPTGNNSPLHF.

This clonotype was picked up many times. The chain is built from TRBV6-5 and TRBJ1-2; 9 bases map to TRBD1. V gave up 4 bases and J gave up 3 bases; unmatched junction bases: 0. This CDR3 region has 13 residues. Germline lookup yields CDR1 MNHEY and CDR2 SVGAGI. The CDR3 nucleotides read TGTGCCAGCAGTTGGACAGGGGACTATGGCTACACCTTC. This sequence encodes CASSWTGDYGYTF.

This clonotype was detected only a few times. J is TRBJ2-5 and V is TRBV7-9; weak D call: TRBD2 (6 bases). V was trimmed by 5 bases and J by 2 bases, leaving 12 bases between them. CDR1 is SEHNR and CDR2 is FQNEAQ in the germline V gene (reference sequence). The CDR3 runs to 14 residues. In DNA, the CDR3 is TGTGCCAGCAGCCTGGGGGGACCACAAGAGACCCAGTACTTC. It yields the protein CASSLGGPQETQYF. Filled out from reference TRBV7-9 and TRBJ2-5, the complete variable domain reads DTGVSQNPRHKITKRGQNVTFRCDPISEHNRLYWYRQTLGQGPEFLTYFQNEAQLEKSRLLSDRFSAERPKGSFSTLEIQRTEQGDSAMYLCASSLGGPQETQYFGPGTRLLVL.

This clonotype showed up many times. V and J are TRBV7-2 and TRBJ2-1; 8 bases are a match to TRBD2. Germline CDR1 and CDR2: SGHTA and FQGNSA. The CDR3 spans 16 residues. Losses at the gene ends were 6 bases for V and 2 bases for J; bases not matched to a gene: 9. The CDR3, as DNA: TGTGCCAGCAGGCCTCGAAATAGCGGGACCTACAATGAGCAGTTCTTC. Amino acids: CASRPRNSGTYNEQFF.

A few counts support this clonotype. The chain recombines TRBV20-1 with TRBJ1-1; possibly TRBD1 for D (6 bases). Germline V CDR1 and CDR2: DFQATT, SNEGSKA (reference sequence). Trimming cost V 6 bases and J 1 base, with 24 bases left between them. CDR3 length equals 17 residues. CDR3 region: CSARRYSGGRGNTEAFF. In DNA form, the CDR3 reads TGCAGTGCCAGGAGGTATTCCGGGGGCAGGGGGAACACTGAAGCTTTCTTT.

This clonotype occurred a few times. This rearrangement joins TRBV11-2 to TRBJ2-7; a weak D match, TRBD2 (6 bases). CDR1 is SGHAT, CDR2 FQNNGV, per germline. The CDR3 sequence is 16 residues long. V was clipped by 4 bases and J by 5 bases, with 21 bases between them. The CDR3 DNA reads TGTGCCAGCAGCTCGGTGGGTAGGCTAGCGAGGCACGAGCAGTACTTC. Encoded protein: CASSSVGRLARHEQYF.

This clonotype occurred many times. The V call is TRBV15, the J call TRBJ2-7; 11 nucleotides agree with TRBD2. V lost 7 bases, J lost 1 base, and 12 bases stayed unmatched. The CDR3 has 17 amino acids. Germline CDR1 and CDR2: LNHNV and YYDKDF (reference sequence). CDR3 sequence (DNA): TGTGCCACCAATAGACTAGCGGGGAAATTGATGTCCTACGAGCAGTACGTC. This gives the protein CATNRLAGKLMSYEQYV.

The chain combines TRBV11-2 with TRBJ2-5, with D possibly called TRBD1 or TRBD2 (5 bases each). The V gene lost 6 bases and the J gene lost 4 bases, with 21 bases spanning the gap. The CDR3 consists of 16 residues. CDR1 SGHAT and CDR2 FQNNGV come from the germline V gene. This CDR3 reads CASSLRSAVGGETQYF. Written as DNA, the CDR3 is TGTGCCAGCAGTTTACGTTCCGCAGTTGGGGGAGAGACCCAGTACTTC. The variable domain in full, completed from reference TRBV11-2 and TRBJ2-5, reads EAGVAQSPRYKIIEKRQSVAFWCNPISGHATLYWYQQILGQGPKLLIQFQNNGVVDDSQLPKDRFSAERLKGVDSTLKIQPAKLEDSAVYLCASSLRSAVGGETQYFGPGTRLLVL.

This clonotype was observed a few times. The chain joins TRBV13 to TRBJ1-1; tentative D call: TRBD1 (5 bases). The CDR3 totals 17 residues. Trimming removed 3 bases from V and 0 bases from J, with 17 bases in between. Germline assignment: CDR1 PRHDT and CDR2 FYEKMQ (reference sequence). CDR3 protein: CASSFSVGAPLNTEAFF. CDR3 sequence (DNA): TGTGCCAGCAGCTTCTCCGTTGGGGCGCCCTTGAACACTGAAGCTTTCTTT.

In the case of this clonotype: Being one base from a much bigger clone, this may be a read error. The chain combines TRBV12-3 or TRBV12-4 with TRBJ2-3, with TRBD1 matching 7 bases. Unmatched junction bases numbered 12, after V lost 7 bases and J lost 5 bases. This CDR3 region has 15 residues. The CDR3 DNA sequence: TGTGCCAGCAACCTCTACAGGGGACCGGGAGATACGCAGTATTTT. Protein product: CASNLYRGPGDTQYF.

CDR3 in DNA: TGTGCCAGCAGCTTCGGACTAGCCCAAGAGACCCAGTACTTC. Its translation: CASSFGLAQETQYF. The V and J genes are TRBV7-2 and TRBJ2-5; 8 nucleotides align to TRBD2. The V gene end was trimmed by 3 bases and the J gene end by 1 base; junction bases not matched to a gene: 1. The CDR3 extends over 14 amino acids. Germline loops: CDR1 SGHTA, CDR2 FQGNSA.

This clonotype has ten or more counts. This chain links TRBV6-1 with TRBJ2-2; no clear D gene. CDR1 MNHNS and CDR2 SASEGT come from the germline V gene. The CDR3 loop spans 13 amino acids. V lost 8 bases, J lost 1 base, and 8 bases lay in between. This CDR3 reads CASYVQNTGELFF. The CDR3 region has the DNA TGTGCCAGCTACGTACAGAACACCGGGGAGCTGTTTTTT.

In this sample, this clonotype turned up many times. V gene TRBV4-3 combines with J gene TRBJ2-5, with 10 positions matching TRBD2. The germline V gene encodes CDR1 LGHNA and CDR2 YSLEER. After removal of 0 bases from V and 5 bases from J, the junction contained 6 bases not matched to a gene. CDR3 length: 16 amino acids. The CDR3 sequence is CASSQDLTSGVETQYF. The CDR3 DNA sequence: TGCGCCAGCAGCCAAGATCTCACTAGCGGGGTGGAGACCCAGTACTTC.

This clonotype was detected many times. The chain couples TRBV7-2 to TRBJ1-5; no definite D call. CDR3 length equals 12 residues. The V end lost 4 bases, the J end lost 3 bases, and 4 bases lay between the germline ends. The germline V gene has CDR1 SGHTA and CDR2 FQGNSA. Here the CDR3 DNA reads TGTGCCAGCAGCTCCAACAATCAGCCCCAGCATTTT. This codes for CASSSNNQPQHF.

Concerning this clonotype itself: Here the CDR3 omits its conserved ending phenylalanine or tryptophan, so a read error is the likely source. Because the CDR3's place on the DNA is in doubt, the DNA is left out and the CDR3 is given as listed by TCRdb. The chain joins TRBV19 to TRBJ2-7. The CDR3 length is 9 residues, termini included. Germline V lookup: CDR1 LNHDA, CDR2 SQIVND (reference sequence). Here the CDR3 reads CASSMLGKD.

This clonotype showed up many times. The chain has TRBV12-3 or TRBV12-4 and TRBJ1-2, with 7 bases aligning to TRBD1. V shed 6 bases and J 0 bases; nucleotides not matched to a gene: 7. The CDR3 totals 15 residues. CDR3: CASSSPGTANYGYTF. The CDR3 region has the DNA TGTGCCAGCAGCTCCCCCGGGACAGCTAACTATGGCTACACCTTC.

This clonotype has a handful of counts. The chain recombines TRBV20-1 with TRBJ2-1; 7 bases are shared with TRBD1. This CDR3 is 13 amino acids long. The V gene's germline CDR1 is DFQATT and CDR2 SNEGSKA (reference sequence). V lost 5 bases, J lost 6 bases, and 7 bases stayed unmatched. CDR3 nucleotides: TGCAGTGCTCTCTCCGGGACAGTCAATGAGCAGTTCTTC. Amino acid sequence: CSALSGTVNEQFF.